The T cell receptor beta chain under discussion was sequenced for a study of monozygotic twins with inflammatory bowel disease. One entry per CDR3 protein, without DNA, is what TCRdb gives after re-calling the 5' RACE reads. This table holds 300,000 to 350,000 distinct CDR3 sequences. The source is a human donor with ulcerative colitis or Crohn's disease, or a healthy co-twin of an affected twin (not recorded which). The sample consisted of blood.

CDR3 loop: CSVEDRGPREQFF. The gene calls are TRBV29-1 and TRBJ2-1; TCRdb proposes TRBD1, but this gene call is untestable without DNA. Germline-derived CDR1 and CDR2 are SQVTM and ANQGSEA. The CDR3 covers 13 residues.